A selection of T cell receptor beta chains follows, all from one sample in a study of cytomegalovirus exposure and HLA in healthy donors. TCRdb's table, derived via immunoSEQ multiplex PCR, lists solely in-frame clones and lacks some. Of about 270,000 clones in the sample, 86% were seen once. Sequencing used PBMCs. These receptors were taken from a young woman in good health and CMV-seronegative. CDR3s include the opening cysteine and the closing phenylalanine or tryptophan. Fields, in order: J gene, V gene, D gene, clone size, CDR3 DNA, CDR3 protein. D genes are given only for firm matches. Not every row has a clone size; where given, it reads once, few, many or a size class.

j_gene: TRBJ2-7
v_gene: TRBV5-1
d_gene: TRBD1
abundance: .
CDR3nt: TGCGCCAGCAGCCGTACACCGGGACAGGGAGCCTACGAGCAGTACTTC
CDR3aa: CASSRTPGQGAYEQYF

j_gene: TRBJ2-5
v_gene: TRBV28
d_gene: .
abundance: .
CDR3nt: TGTGCCAGCAGTGCGGGACAGATTAAAGAGACCCAGTACTTC
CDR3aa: CASSAGQIKETQYF

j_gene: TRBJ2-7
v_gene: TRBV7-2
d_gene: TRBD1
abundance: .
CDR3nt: TGTGCCAGCAACCCTCCGGGACAGAACTACGAGCAGTACTTC
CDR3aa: CASNPPGQNYEQYF

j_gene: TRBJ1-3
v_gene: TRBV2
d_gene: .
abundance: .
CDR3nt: TGTGCCAGCAGTACAGGCATGCTTGGAAACACCATATATTTT
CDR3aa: CASSTGMLGNTIYF

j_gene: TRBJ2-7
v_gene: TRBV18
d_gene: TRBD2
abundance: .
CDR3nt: TGTGCCAGCTCTCGACTAGCGGGAGGGCGCGAGCAGTACTTC
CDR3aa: CASSRLAGGREQYF

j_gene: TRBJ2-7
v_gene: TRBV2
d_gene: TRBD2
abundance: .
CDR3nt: TGTGCCAGCAGTGGGGCTAGCGGCTACGAGCAGTACTTC
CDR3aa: CASSGASGYEQYF

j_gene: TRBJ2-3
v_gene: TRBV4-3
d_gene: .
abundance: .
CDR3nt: TGCGCCAGCAGCCCACAGCGGAGCACAGATACGCAGTATTTT
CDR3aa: CASSPQRSTDTQYF

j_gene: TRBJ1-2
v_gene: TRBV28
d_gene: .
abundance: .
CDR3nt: TGTGCCAGCAGTCGGTATGGCTACACCTTC
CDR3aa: CASSRYGYTF

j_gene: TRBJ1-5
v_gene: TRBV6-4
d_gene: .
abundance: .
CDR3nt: TGTGCCAGCAAAATGGCTAGGATAGCTGGCCGAGATAGCAATCAGCCCCAGCATTTT
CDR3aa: CASKMARIAGRDSNQPQHF

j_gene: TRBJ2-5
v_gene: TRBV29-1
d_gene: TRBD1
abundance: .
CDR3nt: TGCAGCGTTGAACGGACAGGGGAGACCCAGTACTTC
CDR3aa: CSVERTGETQYF

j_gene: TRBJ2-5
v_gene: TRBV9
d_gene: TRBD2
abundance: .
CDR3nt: TGTGCCAGCAGCGTCTCAGCGGGGGGTCCCGGAGGCGAGACCCAGTACTTC
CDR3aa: CASSVSAGGPGGETQYF

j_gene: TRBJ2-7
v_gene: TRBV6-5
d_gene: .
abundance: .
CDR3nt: TGTGCCAGCAGTTACACCTTAGGGGGACCTTTCTACGAGCAGTACTTC
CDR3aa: CASSYTLGGPFYEQYF

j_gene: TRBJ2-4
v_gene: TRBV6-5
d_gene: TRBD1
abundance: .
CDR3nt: TGTGCCAGCAGTTACTCGTACAGGGGGACGAACATTCAGTACTTC
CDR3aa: CASSYSYRGTNIQYF

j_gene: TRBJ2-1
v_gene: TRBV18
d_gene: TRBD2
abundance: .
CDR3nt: TGTGCCAGCTCACCTCCGGGACTAGCGGGATACAATGAGCAGTTCTTC
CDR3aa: CASSPPGLAGYNEQFF

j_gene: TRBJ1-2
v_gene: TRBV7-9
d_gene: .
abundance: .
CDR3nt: TGTGCCAGCAGCTTAAGTTTCACACAGGGCCGTGGCTACACCTTC
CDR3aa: CASSLSFTQGRGYTF

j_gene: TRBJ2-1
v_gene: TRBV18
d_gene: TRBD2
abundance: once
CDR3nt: TGTGCCAGCTCACTACTCGGGGGGAGGATGAATGAGCAGTTCTTC
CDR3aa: CASSLLGGRMNEQFF

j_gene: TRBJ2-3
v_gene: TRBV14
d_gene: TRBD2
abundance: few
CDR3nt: TGTGCCAGCAGTCCGCTAGCGGGAGTCGCCGATACGCAGTATTTT
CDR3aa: CASSPLAGVADTQYF

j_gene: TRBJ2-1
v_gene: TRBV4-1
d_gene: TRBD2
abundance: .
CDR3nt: TGCGCCAGCAGCCCCCTCGCGCGGGAGGACCTTGAGCAGTTCTTC
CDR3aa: CASSPLAREDLEQFF

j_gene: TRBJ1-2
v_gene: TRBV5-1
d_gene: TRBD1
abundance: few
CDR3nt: TGCGCCAGCAGCCAGACAGGGGATGGCTACACCTTC
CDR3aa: CASSQTGDGYTF

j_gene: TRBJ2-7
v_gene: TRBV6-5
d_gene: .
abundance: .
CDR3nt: TGTGCCAGCAGTTACTCGTCACCACAGCTCTCCTACGAGCAGTACTTC
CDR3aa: CASSYSSPQLSYEQYF

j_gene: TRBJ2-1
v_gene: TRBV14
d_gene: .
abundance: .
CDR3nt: TGTGCCAGCAGCCAAGTGGGCATGAATGAGCAGTTCTTC
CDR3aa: CASSQVGMNEQFF

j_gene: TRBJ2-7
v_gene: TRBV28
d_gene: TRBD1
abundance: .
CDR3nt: TGTGCCAGCAGTTTGTGGACAGGGGACGAGCAGTACTTC
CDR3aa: CASSLWTGDEQYF

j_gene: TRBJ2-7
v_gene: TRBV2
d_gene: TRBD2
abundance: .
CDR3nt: TGTGCCAGCAAGCAGCGGGAGGGTATGGGTCTCTACGAGCAGTACTTC
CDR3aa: CASKQREGMGLYEQYF

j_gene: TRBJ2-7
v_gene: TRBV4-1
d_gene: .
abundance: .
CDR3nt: TGCGCCAGCAGCCAAGCCTTGCGGGGGCTCACCTACGAGCAGTACTTC
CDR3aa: CASSQALRGLTYEQYF

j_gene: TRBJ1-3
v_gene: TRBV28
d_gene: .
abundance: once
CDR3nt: TGTGCCAGCAGTTTTCGAGTACTCTCTGGAAACACCATATATTTT
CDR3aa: CASSFRVLSGNTIYF

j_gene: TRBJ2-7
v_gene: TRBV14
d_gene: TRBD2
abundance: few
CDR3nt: TGTGCCAGCAGCCAAGATGGGCGGGGGTACGAGCAGTACTTC
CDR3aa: CASSQDGRGYEQYF

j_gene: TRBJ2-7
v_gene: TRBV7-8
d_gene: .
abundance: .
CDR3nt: TGTGCCAGCAGCTTAGGCTGGACCGCGGGGTATTACGAGCAGTACTTC
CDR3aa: CASSLGWTAGYYEQYF

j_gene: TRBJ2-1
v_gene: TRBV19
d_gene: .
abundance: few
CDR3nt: TGTGCCAGTAGTATTGGCCAGGGATACAATGAGCAGTTCTTC
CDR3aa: CASSIGQGYNEQFF

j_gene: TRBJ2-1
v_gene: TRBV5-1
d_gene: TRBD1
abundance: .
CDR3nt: TGCGCCAGCAGCTTACCCGGGACAGCGAGCTCCTACAATGAGCAGTTCTTC
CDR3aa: CASSLPGTASSYNEQFF

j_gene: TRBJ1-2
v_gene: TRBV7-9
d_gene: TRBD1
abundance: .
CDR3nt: TGTGCCAGCAGCACATCGACAGGGGGCCGAGGCTACACCTTC
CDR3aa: CASSTSTGGRGYTF

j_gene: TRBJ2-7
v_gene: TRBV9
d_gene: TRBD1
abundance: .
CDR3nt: TGTGCCAGCAGAGGTCAGGGGGCGGGGAACGAGCAGTACTTC
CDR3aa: CASRGQGAGNEQYF

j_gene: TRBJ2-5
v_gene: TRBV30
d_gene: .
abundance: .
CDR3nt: TGTGCCTGGAGTCCTAAAAAGGGGGTTCAAGAGACCCAGTACTTC
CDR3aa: CAWSPKKGVQETQYF

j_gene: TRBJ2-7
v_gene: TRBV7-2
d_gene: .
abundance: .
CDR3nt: TGTGCCAGCAGCTTAGTTCCAGGGGTCAAAAACGAGCAGTACTTC
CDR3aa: CASSLVPGVKNEQYF

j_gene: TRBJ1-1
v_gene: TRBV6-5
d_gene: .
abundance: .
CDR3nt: TGTGCCAGCAGTTACCGAGGGGGTTCTGAAGCTTTCTTT
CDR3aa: CASSYRGGSEAFF

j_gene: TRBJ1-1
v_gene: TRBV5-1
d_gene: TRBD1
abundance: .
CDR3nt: TGCGCCAGCAGCTTACTCCGGGACAGGAAGACGGGCGCAGCTTTCTTT
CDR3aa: CASSLLRDRKTGAAFF

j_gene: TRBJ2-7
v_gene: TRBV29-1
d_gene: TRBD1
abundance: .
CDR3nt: TGCAGCGTGAAAACAGGGGGCTCCTACGAGCAGTACTTC
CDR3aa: CSVKTGGSYEQYF

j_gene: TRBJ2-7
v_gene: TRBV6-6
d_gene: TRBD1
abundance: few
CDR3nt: TGTGCCAGCACCCAGGGGGAAAACGAGCAGTACTTC
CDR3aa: CASTQGENEQYF

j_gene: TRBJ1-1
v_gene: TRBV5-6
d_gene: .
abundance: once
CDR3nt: TGTGCCAGCAGCTTTCAAGGCGTCAGGGGAAGGGAAGCTTTCTTT
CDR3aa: CASSFQGVRGREAFF

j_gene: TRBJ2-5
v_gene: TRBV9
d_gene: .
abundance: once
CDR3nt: TGTGCCAGCAGCGTAGCTTTGAAGCTAGAAGAGACCCAGTACTTC
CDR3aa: CASSVALKLEETQYF

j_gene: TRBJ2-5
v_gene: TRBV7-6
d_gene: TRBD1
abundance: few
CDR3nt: TGTGCCAGCAGCTCCAAGGACAGGCGGGAAGAGACCCAGTACTTC
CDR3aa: CASSSKDRREETQYF

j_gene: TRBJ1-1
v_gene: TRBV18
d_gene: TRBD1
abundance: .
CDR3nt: TGTGCCAGCTCACCGAGGACAGGGTGGTTGGAGGACACTGAAGCTTTCTTT
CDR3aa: CASSPRTGWLEDTEAFF

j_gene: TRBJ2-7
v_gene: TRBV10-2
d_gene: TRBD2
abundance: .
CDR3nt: TGCGCCAGCAGTGAGGTCCTAGCGGGGGGTAGGCAGTACTTC
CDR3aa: CASSEVLAGGRQYF

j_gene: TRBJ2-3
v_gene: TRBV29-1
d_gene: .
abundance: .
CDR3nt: TGCAGCGGGGAAAGAGGGTCAGATACGCAGTATTTT
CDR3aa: CSGERGSDTQYF

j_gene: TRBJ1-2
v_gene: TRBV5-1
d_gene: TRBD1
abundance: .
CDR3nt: TGCGCCAGCAGCTTTTCCGAACAGGGGGCCCCGCTAGGGTATGGCTACACCTTC
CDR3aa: CASSFSEQGAPLGYGYTF

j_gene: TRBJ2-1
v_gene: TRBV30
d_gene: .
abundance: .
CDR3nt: TGTGCCTGGGGGGTAGGGGTAAGTCTGGGTGGCTATGAGCAGTTCTTC
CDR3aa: CAWGVGVSLGGYEQFF

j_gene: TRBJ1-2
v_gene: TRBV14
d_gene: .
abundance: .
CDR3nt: TGTGCCAGCAGCCGAGGACAGTCGGGCCCCTCTAACTATGGCTACACCTTC
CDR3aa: CASSRGQSGPSNYGYTF